This T cell receptor beta chain was identified in a study of cytomegalovirus exposure and HLA in healthy donors. General observations from the study: A prior analysis recorded that most TCR beta V segments were productive about 87% or about 30% of the time. Solely CMV serostatus was available to characterize immune exposure. Researchers reported in a later analysis that a missense DCLRE1C variant was tied to TCR beta V- and J-gene trimming.

CDR3 length equals 21 residues. The V gene lost 6 bases and the J gene lost 0 bases, with 30 bases spanning the gap. CDR1 MNHEY and CDR2 SMNVEV come from the germline V gene (reference sequence). In the PCR, 60 Vbeta and 13 Jbeta primers were used. Assay used: immunoSEQ multiplex PCR; TCRdb lists only in-frame clones, some missing. The data contain approximately 100,000 clones, 74% of them singletons. About this clone itself: The antigen is unknown.

V and J are TRBV27 and TRBJ2-1, with a weak D call TRBD1 (7 bases). Sequenced material: PBMCs. The sequence was collected from a man aged 50 to 59 in good health and CMV-seropositive. The CDR3 spells CASRLYSAGQSTLSSYNEQFF. CDR3 coding DNA: TGTGCCAGCAGACTCTATTCCGCGGGACAGTCCACATTAAGCTCCTACAATGAGCAGTTCTTC.